This T cell receptor (beta chain) was obtained from a study of cytomegalovirus exposure and HLA in healthy donors. Findings and limits, study-wide: As a later analysis showed, several of the most significant clusters appeared to be linked to common viral pathogens.

In this sample, this clone turned up once. The antigen is not known. Donors were ostensibly healthy at sampling, although undocumented immune exposures were probable. This CDR3 spans 16 amino acids. Looked up from germline, CDR1 is SGHAT and CDR2 is FQNNGV. The V segment lost 4 bases and the J segment 1 base; nucleotides outside the gene matches: 8. PCR primers comprised 60 Vbeta and 13 Jbeta primers. In the authors' methods: Unique TCR beta chains totaled about 73 million in a later count, with roughly 11 million of them shared. The assay was immunoSEQ multiplex PCR, and TCRdb's table has in-frame clones only and misses some. Clone size and V and J calls were adopted from that table, with D and trimming inferred from the DNA. The sample holds 150,000 to 200,000 clones; roughly 80% are singletons and the top ten take around 3.2%.

The sample comprised PBMCs. The rearrangement uses TRBV11-2 and TRBJ2-3, with 7 bases lining up with TRBD2. The TCR comes from a female donor in good health and CMV-seronegative. CDR3 protein: CASSSIFTSGTDTQYF. The DNA for the CDR3 is TGTGCCAGCAGCTCCATATTTACTAGCGGCACAGATACGCAGTATTTT.